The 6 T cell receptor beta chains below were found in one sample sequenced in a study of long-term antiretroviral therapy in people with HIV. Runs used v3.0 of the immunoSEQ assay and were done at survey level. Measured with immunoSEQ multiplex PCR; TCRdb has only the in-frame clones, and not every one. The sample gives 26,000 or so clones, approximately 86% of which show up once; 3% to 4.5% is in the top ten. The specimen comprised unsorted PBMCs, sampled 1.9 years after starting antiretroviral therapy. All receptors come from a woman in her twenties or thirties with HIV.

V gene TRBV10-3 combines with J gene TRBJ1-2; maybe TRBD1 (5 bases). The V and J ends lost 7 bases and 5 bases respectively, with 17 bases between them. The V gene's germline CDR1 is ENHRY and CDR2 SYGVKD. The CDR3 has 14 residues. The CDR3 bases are TGTGCCATCACCAGGGACTCCTATGGGTATGGCTACACCTTC. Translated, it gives CAITRDSYGYGYTF.

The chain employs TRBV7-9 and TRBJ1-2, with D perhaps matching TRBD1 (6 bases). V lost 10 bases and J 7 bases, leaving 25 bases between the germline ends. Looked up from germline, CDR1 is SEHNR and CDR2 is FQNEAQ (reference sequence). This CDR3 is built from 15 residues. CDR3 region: CAIPPRGGRIVGYTF. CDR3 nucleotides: TGTGCCATCCCTCCGCGGGGGGGGCGTATCGTTGGCTACACCTTC.

CDR3 bases: TGTGCCAGCACTGAGACGGCCAGCTCCTACAATGAGCAGTTCTTC. Amino acid sequence: CASTETASSYNEQFF. The chain has TRBV6-1 and TRBJ2-1; D unresolved. Trimming removed 7 bases from V and 0 bases from J, with 13 bases in between. The germline V gene has CDR1 MNHNS and CDR2 SASEGT. The CDR3 is 15 residues long.

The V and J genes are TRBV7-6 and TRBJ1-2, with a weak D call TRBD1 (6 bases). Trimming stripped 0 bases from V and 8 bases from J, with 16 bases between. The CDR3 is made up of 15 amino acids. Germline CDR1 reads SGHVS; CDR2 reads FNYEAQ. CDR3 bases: TGTGCCAGCAGCTTAGCGGGGGCTCCTCAGGGGGGCTACACCTTC. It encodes CASSLAGAPQGGYTF.

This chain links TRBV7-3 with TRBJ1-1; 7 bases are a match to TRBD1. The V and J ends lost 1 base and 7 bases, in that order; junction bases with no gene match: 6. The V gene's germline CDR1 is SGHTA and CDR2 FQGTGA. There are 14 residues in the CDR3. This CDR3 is CASSLSRDSYEAFF. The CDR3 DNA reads TGTGCCAGCAGCTTAAGCCGGGACAGTTATGAAGCTTTCTTT.

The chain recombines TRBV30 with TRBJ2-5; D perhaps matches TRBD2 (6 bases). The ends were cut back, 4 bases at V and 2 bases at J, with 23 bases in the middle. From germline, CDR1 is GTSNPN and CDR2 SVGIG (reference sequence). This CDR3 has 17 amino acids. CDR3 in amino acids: CAWTSPVGGIRQETQYF. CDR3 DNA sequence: TGTGCCTGGACTTCACCAGTGGGGGGAATTCGGCAAGAGACCCAGTACTTC.